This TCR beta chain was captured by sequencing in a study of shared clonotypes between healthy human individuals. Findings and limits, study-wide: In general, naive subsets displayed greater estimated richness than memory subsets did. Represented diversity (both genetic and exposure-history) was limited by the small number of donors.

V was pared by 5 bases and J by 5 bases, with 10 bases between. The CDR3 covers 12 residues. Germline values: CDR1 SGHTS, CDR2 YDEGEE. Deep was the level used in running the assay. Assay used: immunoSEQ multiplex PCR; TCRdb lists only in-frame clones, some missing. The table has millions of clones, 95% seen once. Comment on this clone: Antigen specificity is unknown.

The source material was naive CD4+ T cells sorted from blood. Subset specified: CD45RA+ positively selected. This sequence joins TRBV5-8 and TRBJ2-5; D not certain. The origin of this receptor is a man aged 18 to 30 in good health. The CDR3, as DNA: TGTGCCAGCAGAGACATCGGGGAGACCCAGTACTTC. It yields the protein CASRDIGETQYF.